This entry features one T cell receptor (beta chain) sequence. Data came from immunoSEQ multiplex PCR; TCRdb stores just in-frame clones and leaves some out. Of about 250,000 clones in the sample, about nine tenths were seen once. The data belong to a study of blood T cell repertoires in COVID-19. Study details: T cells, B-cell-depleted T cells, or PBMCs provided the cDNA or gDNA that served as material.

Participant age was roughly 18 to 95 years, and participants resided in about two dozen US areas. CDR3 size: 13 residues. Germline V lookup: CDR1 WNHNN, CDR2 SYGVQD (reference sequence). Between the trimmed V and J ends, which lost 6 bases and 6 bases, there was a span of 14 bases. The TCR comes from a woman in her twenties or thirties with acute COVID-19. This chain joins TRBV10-1 and TRBJ1-1; perhaps TRBD1 as D (5 bases). The sequencing input was PBMCs or T cells enriched from blood (not recorded which). CDR3 bases: TGCGCCAGCAGCGAGGGGCGGGTTTCTGAAGCTTTCTTT. It encodes CASSEGRVSEAFF.